This T cell receptor beta chain was captured in a study of CD8+CD57+ T cells in acquired aplastic anemia. For the study at large: Sorted CD4+ and CD8+ cell DNA averaged approximately 3 ug. Regarding the study as a whole: Approximately 27 CD8+ CDR3 sequences occurred in both the patients and the controls.

Template material for TCR beta VDJ and CDR3 profiling consisted of genomic DNA. TCRdb reprocessed the reads via MiXCR and lists one record per CDR3 protein. The data show roughly 190,000 distinct CDR3 sequences, approximately 52% seen once. CDR1 and CDR2 from the germline V gene are DFQATT and SNEGSKA (reference sequence). V was trimmed by 1 base and J by 7 bases, leaving 11 bases between them. The CDR3 runs to 13 residues. This clonotype was counted many times. Its antigen is currently unknown. The source of this sequence is a human donor in good health, serving as a control. The chain links TRBV20-1 to TRBJ2-1; D gene ambiguous. The material sequenced was sorted CD4+, CD8+, or CD8+CD57+ T cells (not recorded which) from PBMCs. The CDR3 loop is CSARADGWNEQFF. DNA for the CDR3: TGCAGTGCTAGAGCGGACGGCTGGAATGAGCAGTTCTTC.